Listed below are T cell receptor beta chains from one sample, sequenced in a study of blood T cell repertoires in COVID-19. Only in-frame clones appear in the TCRdb table, and some are missing; sequencing was by immunoSEQ multiplex PCR. The repertoire holds a few hundred thousand clones, with 75% to 95% as singletons. Sequenced sample: peripheral blood. The receptor source for this set is a person between 18 and 30 years old with COVID-19, enrolled during active disease. The CDR3 runs from the conserved cysteine through the conserved F or W.

v_call,j_call,cdr3_aa
TRBV5-4,TRBJ2-1,CASSLDGTSGSNEQFF
TRBV7-9,TRBJ2-5,CASSSPWTGSSSKETQYF
TRBV11-2,TRBJ2-1,CASSYEAGQGNNEQFF
TRBV28,TRBJ1-2,CASSSTGDSNYGYTF
TRBV19,TRBJ1-5,CASRGQVSQPQHF
TRBV11-3,TRBJ2-1,CASSLGVSSGSYNEQFF
TRBV4-3,TRBJ2-1,CASSQERNSYNEQFF
TRBV24-1,TRBJ1-1,CATSDGDRGGTEAFF
TRBV28,TRBJ2-7,CASSLVGAPHYEQYF
TRBV4-2,TRBJ1-5,CASSQGGIQHF